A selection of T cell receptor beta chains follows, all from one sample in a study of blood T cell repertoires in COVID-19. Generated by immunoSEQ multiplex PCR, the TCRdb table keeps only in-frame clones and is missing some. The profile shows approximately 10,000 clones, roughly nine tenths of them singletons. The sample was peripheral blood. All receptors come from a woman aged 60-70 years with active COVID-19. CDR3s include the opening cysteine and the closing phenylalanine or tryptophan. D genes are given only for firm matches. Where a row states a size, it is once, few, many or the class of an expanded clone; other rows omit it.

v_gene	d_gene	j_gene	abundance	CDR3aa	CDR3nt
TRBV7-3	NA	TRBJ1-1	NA	CASSLAFRSEAFF	TGTGCCAGCAGCTTAGCTTTTCGGTCTGAAGCTTTCTTT
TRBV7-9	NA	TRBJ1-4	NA	CASSLAVGSEKLFF	TGTGCCAGCAGCTTGGCGGTTGGTAGTGAAAAACTGTTTTTT
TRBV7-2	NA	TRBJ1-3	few	CASSRVSGNTIYF	TGTGCCAGCTCCAGGGTATCCGGAAACACCATATATTTT
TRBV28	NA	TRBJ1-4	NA	CASSLIQGGAFRKLFF	TGTGCCAGCAGTTTGATACAGGGTGGTGCTTTTCGGAAACTGTTTTTT
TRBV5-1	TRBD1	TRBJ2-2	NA	CASSSVTGALRELFF	TGCGCCAGCAGCTCTGTGACAGGGGCGCTCCGGGAGCTGTTTTTT
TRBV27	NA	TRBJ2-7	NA	CASSLAGYNEQYF	TGTGCCAGCAGTTTGGCAGGGTACAACGAGCAGTACTTC
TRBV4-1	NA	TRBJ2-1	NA	CASSPLGAGRGSYNEQFF	TGCGCCAGCAGCCCTCTAGGAGCCGGGAGAGGCTCCTACAATGAGCAGTTCTTC
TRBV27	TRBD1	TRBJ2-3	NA	CASSLINRGTDTQYF	TGTGCCAGCAGTTTAATTAACAGGGGTACAGATACGCAGTATTTT
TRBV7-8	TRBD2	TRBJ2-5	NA	CASSTGLAAPQETQYF	TGTGCCAGCAGCACCGGACTAGCCGCCCCCCAAGAGACCCAGTACTTC
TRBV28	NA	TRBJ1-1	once	CASSPNLGNEAFF	TGTGCCAGCAGTCCTAACCTAGGAAATGAAGCTTTCTTT
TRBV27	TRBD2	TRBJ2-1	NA	CASSPARLLAGSHEQFF	TGTGCCAGCAGTCCGGCCCGATTGCTAGCGGGAAGTCATGAGCAGTTCTTC